These 17 T cell receptor beta chains originate from one sample sequenced in a study of blood T cell repertoires in COVID-19. TCRdb's table, derived via immunoSEQ multiplex PCR, lists solely in-frame clones and lacks some. This sample has about 240,000 clones, with 80% to 95% found just once. The material sequenced was peripheral blood. All receptors come from a man aged 25-40 years with COVID-19, enrolled during active disease.

This chain links TRBV5-4 with TRBJ2-5; no firm D call. The CDR3 totals 15 residues. The V end lost 3 bases, the J end lost 1 base, and 13 bases lay between the germline ends. Germline loops: CDR1 SGHNT, CDR2 YYREEE (reference sequence). This chain's CDR3 is CASSSQTITQETQYF. Written as DNA, the CDR3 is TGTGCCAGCAGCTCCCAGACAATAACCCAAGAGACCCAGTACTTC.

This clone came up once. Here the CDR3 reads CASSDRGGGYTF. CDR3 nucleotide sequence: TGTGCCAGCAGCGACAGGGGTGGGGGCTACACCTTC. The chain employs TRBV9 and TRBJ1-2, with 7 bases fitting TRBD1. J was trimmed by 8 bases and V by 3 bases; bases with no gene match: 4. Germline values: CDR1 SGDLS, CDR2 YYNGEE. This CDR3 has 12 amino acids.

CDR3 sequence: CATSRDLGLEDNEQFF. The CDR3 nucleotides are TGTGCCACCAGCAGAGATCTTGGACTAGAGGATAATGAGCAGTTCTTC. This chain joins TRBV15 and TRBJ2-1; 7 bases map to TRBD2. The germline V gene encodes CDR1 LNHNV and CDR2 YYDKDF (reference sequence). The trim removed 0 bases at V and 7 bases at J, leaving 9 bases unmatched. The CDR3 is made up of 16 amino acids.

This chain links TRBV5-6 with TRBJ2-1; 8 bases agree with TRBD1. V was clipped by 2 bases and J by 7 bases; unmatched bases: 2. This CDR3 is built from 13 residues. CDR1 is SGHDT, CDR2 YYEEEE, per germline. The CDR3 DNA reads TGTGCCAGCAGCTTAACAGGGGGGAATGAGCAGTTCTTC. It codes for CASSLTGGNEQFF.

The chain uses TRBV5-6 and TRBJ1-1, with 7 bases fitting TRBD1. The J segment lost 10 bases and the V segment lost 4 bases, leaving 4 bases of the junction unmatched. There are 11 residues in the CDR3. Per germline, CDR1 SGHDT and CDR2 YYEEEE. As DNA, the CDR3 is TGTGCCAGCAGCCACAGGGGTGGAGCTTTCTTT. Its protein product is CASSHRGGAFF.

The rearrangement uses TRBV4-1 and TRBJ1-6; 7 bases are a match to TRBD1. V lost 1 base, J lost 10 bases, and 7 bases stayed unmatched. This CDR3 has 15 amino acids. The germline gives CDR1 MGHRA, CDR2 YSYEKL. This CDR3 is CASSQVATRGSPLHF. CDR3 in DNA: TGCGCCAGCAGCCAAGTGGCGACCAGGGGGTCACCCCTCCACTTT.

The chain employs TRBV6-2 or TRBV6-3 and TRBJ2-7, with TRBD1 matching over 9 bases. V was pared by 5 bases and J by 2 bases, with 7 bases of the junction left unmatched. Germline V lookup: CDR1 MNHEY, CDR2 SVGEGT. This CDR3 has 15 amino acids. The CDR3 nucleotides read TGTGCCAGCAGTAATGGACAGGGGTTCCCCTACGAGCAGTACTTC. Protein sequence: CASSNGQGFPYEQYF.

This clone was counted a few times. The chain is built from TRBV6-4 and TRBJ2-1; TRBD1 matches 7 bases. The CDR3 consists of 14 residues. CDR1 MRHNA and CDR2 SNTAGT come from the germline V gene. The J segment lost 6 bases and the V segment lost 6 bases, leaving 8 bases of the junction unmatched. CDR3 sequence (DNA): TGTGCCAGCAGCCGACAGACAGGGAGCAATGAGCAGTTCTTC. This codes for CASSRQTGSNEQFF.

The chain recombines TRBV6-2 or TRBV6-3 with TRBJ1-1, with D perhaps TRBD1 (6 bases). Trimming took 6 bases from V and 1 from J, leaving 9 bases between them. Germline V gene sequence: CDR1 MNHEY, CDR2 SVGEGT. CDR3 length: 13 residues. DNA for the CDR3: TGTGCCAGCAGCATGGACAGGAACACTGAAGCTTTCTTT. Amino acids: CASSMDRNTEAFF.

The CDR3 nucleotides read TGTGCCAGCCGGGTGGCGGGGGGGCTTGAGACCCAGTACTTC. Its protein is CASRVAGGLETQYF. V gene TRBV6-5 combines with J gene TRBJ2-5, with TRBD2 identical over 9 bases. Germline V gene lookup returns CDR1 MNHEY and CDR2 SVGAGI. The CDR3 totals 14 residues. The ends lost 8 bases at V and 5 bases at J; junction bases unmatched: 9.

V is TRBV7-2 and J is TRBJ1-1; TRBD1 matches at 7 bases. J was trimmed by 1 base and V by 7 bases; bases with no gene match: 3. The CDR3 loop spans 13 amino acids. Germline V gene sequence: CDR1 SGHTA, CDR2 FQGNSA. As DNA, the CDR3 is TGTGCCAGCAAGGGACAGACGAACACTGAAGCTTTCTTT. This sequence encodes CASKGQTNTEAFF.

The chain carries TRBV7-9 and TRBJ2-5; 8 nucleotides match TRBD1. The CDR3 has 14 amino acids. V gave up 5 bases and J gave up 5 bases; unmatched junction bases: 7. The germline gives CDR1 SEHNR, CDR2 FQNEAQ (reference sequence). CDR3 nucleotides: TGTGCCAGCAGCCCGACAGGGGACATGGAGACCCAGTACTTC. Translated: CASSPTGDMETQYF.

This chain uses TRBV6-5 with TRBJ1-5; no definite D call. CDR3 length: 13 amino acids. CDR1 is MNHEY and CDR2 is SVGAGI in the germline V gene. Trimming cost V 6 bases and J 0 bases, with 6 bases left between them. CDR3 region: CASRTPSNQPQHF. CDR3 in DNA: TGTGCCAGCAGGACACCTAGCAATCAGCCCCAGCATTTT.

This chain joins TRBV19 and TRBJ1-5, with TRBD1 matching 8 bases. CDR3 length: 15 residues. CDR1 and CDR2 from the germline V gene are LNHDA and SQIVND (reference sequence). V lost 4 bases, J lost 3 bases, and 5 bases stayed unmatched. DNA of the CDR3: TGTGCCAGTAGTACACCACAGGGGGACAATCAGCCCCAGCATTTT. Protein: CASSTPQGDNQPQHF.

The chain joins TRBV3-1 (or the pseudogene TRBV3-2) to TRBJ2-3; tentative D call: TRBD2 (5 bases). The CDR3 has 15 residues. The V gene lost 1 base and the J gene lost 0 bases, with 8 bases spanning the gap. Germline CDR1 and CDR2: LGHDT and YNNKEL (reference sequence). CDR3 in DNA: TGTGCCAGCAGCCAAGTCGGCGGGAGCACAGATACGCAGTATTTT. Translation gives CASSQVGGSTDTQYF.

The chain employs TRBV7-9 and TRBJ1-1; weak D call: TRBD1 (6 bases). Germline lookup yields CDR1 SEHNR and CDR2 FQNEAQ (reference sequence). The length of the CDR3 is 16 residues. V shed 0 bases and J shed 0 bases, with 11 bases lying between them. CDR3: CASSLARGRLNTEAFF. The CDR3, as DNA: TGTGCCAGCAGCTTAGCCAGGGGACGGTTGAACACTGAAGCTTTCTTT.

CDR3 sequence reads: CASSLEGQGVVGGLNEKLFF. For the CDR3, the DNA is TGCGCCAGCAGCTTGGAGGGACAGGGGGTCGTTGGCGGCCTCAATGAAAAACTGTTTTTT. The J gene is TRBJ1-4, the V gene TRBV5-1, with TRBD1 identical over 11 bases. After removal of 0 bases from V and 5 bases from J, the junction contained 15 bases not matched to a gene. This CDR3 has 20 residues. CDR1 SGHRS and CDR2 YFSETQ come from the germline V gene.